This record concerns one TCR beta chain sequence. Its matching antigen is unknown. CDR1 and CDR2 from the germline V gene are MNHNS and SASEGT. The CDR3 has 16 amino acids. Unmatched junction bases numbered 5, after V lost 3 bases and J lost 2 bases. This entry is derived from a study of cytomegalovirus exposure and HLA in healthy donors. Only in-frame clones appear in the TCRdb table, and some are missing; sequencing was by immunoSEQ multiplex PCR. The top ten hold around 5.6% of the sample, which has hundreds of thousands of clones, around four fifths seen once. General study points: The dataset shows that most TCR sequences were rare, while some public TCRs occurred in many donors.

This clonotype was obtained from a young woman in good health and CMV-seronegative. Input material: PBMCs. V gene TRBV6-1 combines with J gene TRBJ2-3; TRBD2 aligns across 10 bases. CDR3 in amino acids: CASSDLGLAATDTQYF. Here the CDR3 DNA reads TGTGCCAGCAGTGATCTCGGACTAGCGGCCACAGATACGCAGTATTTT.